This is a list of T cell receptor beta chains from one sample in a study of OX40 agonist ivuxolimab in advanced cancers. Measured with immunoSEQ multiplex PCR; TCRdb has only the in-frame clones, and not every one. This repertoire shows over 90,000 clones, 90% found once; its top ten account for around 0.15%. Sequencing used CD4+ or CD8+ T cells sorted from blood, obtained in a trial of the OX40 agonist ivuxolimab. Receptors originate from an adult with an advanced solid tumor such as melanoma, head and neck, liver or kidney cancer. Each CDR3 is given with its conserved first and last residue. Each record gives: CDR3 DNA, CDR3 protein, J gene, clone size, D gene, V gene. The D gene is left open where the match is weak. Expanded clones get a size class; other rows say once, few or many, or leave the size out.

TGCGCCAGCAGCCCCCGGGACAGCTCCTACAATGAGCAGTTCTTC	CASSPRDSSYNEQFF	TRBJ2-1	.	TRBD1	TRBV5-1
TGTGCCAGTAGGACCAGCGGGAGAGGATCCAGCGAGCAGTACTTC	CASRTSGRGSSEQYF	TRBJ2-7	.	TRBD2	TRBV19
TGTGCCAGCAGTTACTCGGGGTTCACAGATACGCAGTATTTT	CASSYSGFTDTQYF	TRBJ2-3	.	.	TRBV6-5
TGTGCCAGCAGCCCCGGGACCGGAAACACTGAAGCTTTCTTT	CASSPGTGNTEAFF	TRBJ1-1	.	.	TRBV11-1
TGTGCCAGCAGCAGGGGCACAAACTACGAGCAGTACTTC	CASSRGTNYEQYF	TRBJ2-7	.	.	TRBV27
TGTGCCAGCAGCTTTTCTGGGGGAGATACGCAGTATTTT	CASSFSGGDTQYF	TRBJ2-3	.	.	TRBV7-3
TGCGCCAGCAGCCCCCTCGGTTTGTGGGGAAACACCATATATTTT	CASSPLGLWGNTIYF	TRBJ1-3	.	.	TRBV4-1
TGTGCCTGGAAAGGGGGAACCCTCTATGGCTACACCTTC	CAWKGGTLYGYTF	TRBJ1-2	.	.	TRBV30
TGCGCCAGCAGTGAAACACGCTACGGATCCGAGCAGTACTTC	CASSETRYGSEQYF	TRBJ2-7	.	.	TRBV10-2
TGTGCCAGCAGCATACTCGGACAGGGAAGGGAGCAGTACTTC	CASSILGQGREQYF	TRBJ2-7	once	TRBD1	TRBV7-2
TGTGCCTGGGGGGGACAGGGCCATTTTGGAAACACCATATATTTT	CAWGGQGHFGNTIYF	TRBJ1-3	.	TRBD1	TRBV30
TGTGCCAGCAAGGCGACAGGGGGCTATAATTCACCCCTCCACTTT	CASKATGGYNSPLHF	TRBJ1-6	.	TRBD1	TRBV9
TGTGCCAGCAGATTGGGGCTAGGGCCGGGCACAGATACGCAGTATTTT	CASRLGLGPGTDTQYF	TRBJ2-3	.	.	TRBV7-2
TGTGCCAGCAGCAACACAGGGGGAGGCACTGAAGCTTTCTTT	CASSNTGGGTEAFF	TRBJ1-1	.	TRBD1	TRBV11-2
TGTGCCAGCAGCAATACAGCGGGATCCACAGATACGCAGTATTTT	CASSNTAGSTDTQYF	TRBJ2-3	.	TRBD2	TRBV7-3
TGTGCCAGCAGTTTATTTAGGGCTAGGGAAAAACTGTTTTTT	CASSLFRAREKLFF	TRBJ1-4	.	.	TRBV28
TGCGCCAGCAGCTTAGCGGGGCGGCGCGATGGCTACACCTTC	CASSLAGRRDGYTF	TRBJ1-2	.	.	TRBV5-1